Listed here are 29 T cell receptor beta chains from one sample, sequenced in a study of blood T cell repertoires in COVID-19. Method: immunoSEQ multiplex PCR; TCRdb's copy keeps in-frame clones and lacks some. The sample shows over 70,000 clones, about nine tenths of them seen only once. The specimen was peripheral blood. These receptors all come from a woman over 75 with acute or convalescent COVID-19.

The chain is built from TRBV11-2 and TRBJ2-3; the match to TRBD1 covers 8 bases. The germline V gene has CDR1 SGHAT and CDR2 FQNNGV. The trim removed 4 bases at V and 2 bases at J, leaving 8 bases unmatched. The CDR3 covers 16 residues. The CDR3: CASSYRDRRYTDTQYF. The CDR3 DNA reads as TGTGCCAGCAGCTACCGGGACAGGCGATACACAGATACGCAGTATTTT.

The V gene is TRBV4-2, the J gene TRBJ1-2, with 10 positions matching TRBD1. Trimming removed 0 bases from V and 6 bases from J; junction bases left unmatched: 7. The CDR3 consists of 16 residues. CDR1 LGHNA and CDR2 YNFKEQ come from the germline V gene. The CDR3 bases are TGTGCCAGCAGCCAAGATCGGGACAGGGGAGGGGATGGCTACACCTTC. Translating it yields CASSQDRDRGGDGYTF.

The V and J genes are TRBV5-1 and TRBJ1-1; D not certain. CDR1 is SGHRS, CDR2 YFSETQ, per germline. CDR3 length: 14 residues. The V end lost 1 base, the J end lost 6 bases, and 13 bases lay between the germline ends. This chain's CDR3 is CASSLRGIGAEAFF. In DNA, the CDR3 is TGCGCCAGCAGCTTGCGCGGAATCGGCGCTGAAGCTTTCTTT.

This rearrangement joins TRBV15 to TRBJ1-1; tentative D call: TRBD1 (5 bases). Germline CDR1 and CDR2: LNHNV and YYDKDF (reference sequence). Trimming took off 5 bases at V and 1 base at J, with 17 bases between the two ends. The CDR3 is 16 amino acids. The CDR3 reads CATSRGGGGGNTEAFF. The DNA for the CDR3 is TGTGCCACCAGCCGTGGGGGGGGAGGTGGGAACACTGAAGCTTTCTTT. The full variable domain, rest sourced from reference TRBV15 and TRBJ1-1, is DAMVIQNPRYQVTQFGKPVTLSCSQTLNHNVMYWYQQKSSQAPKLLFHYYDKDFNNEADTPDNFQSRRPNTSFCFLDIRSPGLGDTAMYLCATSRGGGGGNTEAFFGQGTRLTVV.

The chain has TRBV4-1 and TRBJ2-7; TRBD1 aligns across 8 bases. The CDR3 sequence is 15 residues long. Per the germline V gene, CDR1 is MGHRA and CDR2 is YSYEKL. With 1 base clipped from V and 2 bases from J, the junction kept 4 bases outside the gene matches. The CDR3, as DNA: TGCGCCAGCAGCCAAGCCGGGACAGGCCCCTACGAGCAGTACTTC. This translates into CASSQAGTGPYEQYF.

This clone showed up just a few times. This rearrangement joins TRBV19 to TRBJ1-2, with D possibly being TRBD1 (5 bases). This CDR3 is built from 16 residues. Germline assignment: CDR1 LNHDA and CDR2 SQIVND (reference sequence). Trimming took 1 base from V and 5 from J, leaving 17 bases between them. Here the CDR3 reads CASSIGSRESLYGYTF. The CDR3 DNA reads TGTGCCAGTAGTATAGGGTCCAGGGAATCTTTATATGGCTACACCTTC.

The chain employs TRBV7-2 and TRBJ2-1; tentatively, D is TRBD2 (5 bases). The germline V and J ends were trimmed by 1 base and 0 bases, with 7 bases remaining between them. CDR1 and CDR2 from the germline V gene are SGHTA and FQGNSA. The CDR3 has 15 residues. The CDR3 nucleotides read TGTGCCAGCAGCTTAGTGGGGAGCTCCTACAATGAGCAGTTCTTC. Protein product: CASSLVGSSYNEQFF. Combining the CDR3 with reference TRBV7-2 and TRBJ2-1 gives the whole variable domain GAGVSQSPSNKVTEKGKDVELRCDPISGHTALYWYRQSLGQGLEFLIYFQGNSAPDKSGLPSDRFSAERTGGSVSTLTIQRTQQEDSAVYLCASSLVGSSYNEQFFGPGTRLTVL.

This chain uses TRBV19 with TRBJ2-3; maybe TRBD2 (6 bases). V lost 5 bases and J 3 bases, leaving 12 bases between the germline ends. This CDR3 is 14 amino acids long. In germline, CDR1 is LNHDA, CDR2 SQIVND (reference sequence). This CDR3 is CASSAGLTTDTQYF. In DNA, the CDR3 is TGTGCCAGTAGTGCGGGACTCACGACAGATACGCAGTATTTT.

The chain uses TRBV15 and TRBJ1-1; D is perhaps TRBD1 (5 bases). The CDR3 runs 16 residues. CDR1 and CDR2 (germline): LNHNV, YYDKDF (reference sequence). Trimming took 1 base from V and 1 from J, leaving 13 bases between them. The CDR3 bases are TGTGCCACCAGCAGAGGGCAACAGGCCTCGAACACTGAAGCTTTCTTT. Translating it yields CATSRGQQASNTEAFF.

The chain recombines TRBV5-1 with TRBJ2-1; the match to TRBD2 covers 11 bases. Germline lookup yields CDR1 SGHRS and CDR2 YFSETQ. V lost 4 bases, J lost 5 bases, and 11 bases stayed unmatched. The CDR3 spans 17 residues. This CDR3 is CASSLNVAGGTHNEQFF. CDR3 in DNA: TGCGCCAGCAGCCTGAACGTAGCGGGGGGGACCCACAATGAGCAGTTCTTC. Drawing the rest from reference TRBV5-1 and TRBJ2-1, the complete variable domain is KAGVTQTPRYLIKTRGQQVTLSCSPISGHRSVSWYQQTPGQGLQFLFEYFSETQRNKGNFPGRFSGRQFSNSRSEMNVSTLELGDSALYLCASSLNVAGGTHNEQFFGPGTRLTVL.

V is TRBV11-3 and J is TRBJ2-1; 11 bases are shared with TRBD2. Germline V gene data show CDR1 as SGHNT and CDR2 as YENEEA. This CDR3 is built from 15 residues. V shed 1 base, J shed 8 bases, and the junction held 4 bases outside the gene matches. The CDR3: CASSLGLAGWDEQFF. The CDR3, as DNA: TGTGCCAGCAGCTTAGGACTAGCGGGGTGGGATGAGCAGTTCTTC.

The chain uses TRBV27 and TRBJ1-2; 8 nucleotides agree with TRBD1. J gave up 2 bases and V 6 bases, and 8 bases lay outside the gene matches. Germline-derived CDR1 and CDR2 are MNHEY and SMNVEV (reference sequence). CDR3 length equals 15 residues. The CDR3 loop reads CASSRRQGPNYGYTF. The CDR3 bases are TGTGCCAGCAGCCGACGACAGGGGCCCAACTATGGCTACACCTTC.

This chain uses TRBV11-2 with TRBJ1-1, with 10 bases fitting TRBD1. From germline, CDR1 is SGHAT and CDR2 FQNNGV. J was trimmed by 5 bases and V by 6 bases; bases with no gene match: 6. The CDR3 runs 14 residues. The chain's CDR3 is CASSIDRGPTEAFF. The CDR3 DNA reads as TGTGCCAGCAGTATTGACAGGGGGCCTACTGAAGCTTTCTTT.

The chain couples TRBV11-2 to TRBJ2-7, with D maybe TRBD2 (5 bases). The CDR3 extends over 12 amino acids. The germline gives CDR1 SGHAT, CDR2 FQNNGV. The V gene lost 5 bases and the J gene lost 7 bases, with 12 bases spanning the gap. CDR3 region: CASSLGGWEQYF. Here the CDR3 DNA reads TGTGCCAGCAGCCTAGGAGGTTGGGAGCAGTACTTC.

The chain employs TRBV27 and TRBJ2-1; 12 nucleotides match TRBD2. The CDR3 spans 17 residues. In germline, CDR1 is MNHEY, CDR2 SMNVEV (reference sequence). The V gene end was trimmed by 4 bases and the J gene end by 2 bases; junction bases not matched to a gene: 6. The CDR3: CASSSQTSGGTYNEQFF. CDR3 in DNA: TGTGCCAGCAGTTCCCAGACTAGCGGGGGTACCTACAATGAGCAGTTCTTC.

This clone was observed a handful of times. The V call is TRBV30, the J call TRBJ2-6, with 7 bases that match TRBD1. The V gene's germline CDR1 is GTSNPN and CDR2 SVGIG (reference sequence). This CDR3 region has 17 residues. The junction had 9 bases not matched to a gene; V was cut back by 3 bases and J by 1 base. CDR3 sequence: CAWSPMTGWSGANVLTF. CDR3 coding DNA: TGTGCCTGGAGCCCTATGACAGGGTGGTCTGGGGCCAACGTCCTGACTTTC. The variable domain in full, with the rest retrieved from reference TRBV30 and TRBJ2-6, is SQTIHQWPATLVQPVGSPLSLECTVEGTSNPNLYWYRQAAGRGLQLLFYSVGIGQISSEVPQNLSASRPQDRQFILSSKKLLLSDSGFYLCAWSPMTGWSGANVLTFGAGSRLTVL.

The chain couples TRBV19 to TRBJ2-3, with a possible D match to TRBD2 (5 bases). From germline, CDR1 is LNHDA and CDR2 SQIVND (reference sequence). This CDR3 is 16 amino acids long. V lost 6 bases and J 2 bases, leaving 18 bases between the germline ends. This CDR3 reads CASSGVHSGSTDTQYF. DNA for the CDR3: TGTGCCAGTAGCGGGGTCCATTCGGGTTCCACAGATACGCAGTATTTT.

CDR3 DNA sequence: TGTGCCAGCAGTCGACCGGGGAGCGGTGGCTACACCTTC. Translated, it gives CASSRPGSGGYTF. The chain combines TRBV6-5 with TRBJ1-2; D is ambiguous. The CDR3 extends over 13 amino acids. Trimming stripped 5 bases from V and 7 bases from J, with 14 bases between. The V gene's germline CDR1 is MNHEY and CDR2 SVGAGI.

CDR3: CAISENPVRDYGYTF. The CDR3 DNA follows: TGTGCCATCAGTGAGAATCCCGTCAGGGACTATGGCTACACCTTC. The J gene is TRBJ1-2, the V gene TRBV10-3; D might be TRBD1 (5 bases). V lost 2 bases and J lost 3, with 13 bases in between. The CDR3 is 15 residues long. CDR1 and CDR2 (germline): ENHRY, SYGVKD.

This clone was seen only once. The chain carries TRBV20-1 and TRBJ1-1; TRBD1 matches at 9 bases. The CDR3 length is 15 residues. V was clipped by 3 bases and J by 4 bases; unmatched bases: 9. CDR1 and CDR2 from the germline V gene are DFQATT and SNEGSKA (reference sequence). The CDR3 DNA is TGCAGTGCTAGTCTCGGGACAGGGCCGGGCACTGAAGCTTTCTTT. This codes for CSASLGTGPGTEAFF.

This sequence joins TRBV19 and TRBJ1-3, with unresolved D. With 1 base removed from V and 0 bases from J, the gap between germline ends came to 10 bases. CDR1 and CDR2 (germline): LNHDA, SQIVND (reference sequence). This CDR3 comprises 16 residues. The CDR3 loop is CASSIATGLSGNTIYF. CDR3 coding DNA: TGTGCCAGTAGTATAGCGACTGGTCTCTCTGGAAACACCATATATTTT.

J is TRBJ1-3 and V is TRBV13, with a possible D match to TRBD1 (6 bases). V lost 5 bases to trimming and J lost 2 bases, with 16 bases between them. This CDR3 has 16 amino acids. Germline loops: CDR1 PRHDT, CDR2 FYEKMQ (reference sequence). The CDR3: CASSPNREYAGNTIYF. Written as DNA, the CDR3 is TGTGCCAGCAGCCCGAACAGGGAATATGCTGGAAACACCATATATTTT.

This rearrangement joins TRBV3-1 (or the pseudogene TRBV3-2) to TRBJ2-7; tentative D call: TRBD1 (5 bases). The germline gives CDR1 LGHDT, CDR2 YNNKEL (reference sequence). Trimming removed 0 bases at V and 1 base at J, with 7 bases between. The CDR3 has 14 residues. CDR3 sequence (DNA): TGTGCCAGCAGCCAAGAAGCAGGGTCCTACGAGCAGTACTTC. Translating it yields CASSQEAGSYEQYF.

The V gene is TRBV5-1, the J gene TRBJ2-2; 8 bases are a match to TRBD1. J lost 5 bases, V lost 4 bases, and 4 bases had no gene match. CDR1 is SGHRS and CDR2 is YFSETQ in the germline V gene. This CDR3 is 14 amino acids long. CDR3 coding DNA: TGCGCCAGCAGCACCTGGACAGGGACCGGGGAGCTGTTTTTT. Amino acid sequence: CASSTWTGTGELFF.

The V call is TRBV7-2, the J call TRBJ2-1; 13 bases match TRBD2. Germline lookup yields CDR1 SGHTA and CDR2 FQGNSA. V was pared by 5 bases and J by 9 bases, with 7 bases of the junction left unmatched. The CDR3 is 15 residues long. This CDR3 is CASSRGLAGAREQFF. The DNA of the CDR3 is TGTGCCAGCAGCCGTGGACTAGCGGGAGCGCGTGAGCAGTTCTTC.

This chain uses TRBV5-1 with TRBJ1-4; 7 positions agree with TRBD1. Trimming removed 0 bases from V and 0 bases from J; junction bases left unmatched: 2. This CDR3 is built from 16 residues. The germline gives CDR1 SGHRS, CDR2 YFSETQ. Here the CDR3 reads CASSLGGQPTNEKLFF. The CDR3, as DNA: TGCGCCAGCAGCTTGGGGGGACAGCCAACTAATGAAAAACTGTTTTTT. Complete variable domain (other parts from reference TRBV5-1 and TRBJ1-4): KAGVTQTPRYLIKTRGQQVTLSCSPISGHRSVSWYQQTPGQGLQFLFEYFSETQRNKGNFPGRFSGRQFSNSRSEMNVSTLELGDSALYLCASSLGGQPTNEKLFFGSGTQLSVL.

This chain uses TRBV27 with TRBJ1-4; 9 nucleotides match TRBD1. The ends lost 7 bases at V and 5 bases at J; junction bases unmatched: 5. Germline V gene lookup returns CDR1 MNHEY and CDR2 SMNVEV (reference sequence). This CDR3 region has 14 residues. The CDR3 DNA sequence: TGTGCCAGCAAGATCGGGACAGGGAATGAAAAACTGTTTTTT. Its translation: CASKIGTGNEKLFF.

This clone has only a few counts. The rearrangement links TRBV7-2 to TRBJ2-1; TRBD2 agrees at 8 bases. From germline, CDR1 is SGHTA and CDR2 FQGNSA. V shed 6 bases and J 2 bases; nucleotides not matched to a gene: 9. This CDR3 region has 16 residues. The CDR3 sequence is CASRIDGGATYNEQFF. CDR3 nucleotides: TGTGCCAGCAGAATTGACGGGGGGGCGACCTACAATGAGCAGTTCTTC.

V gene TRBV14 combines with J gene TRBJ2-3; 12 nucleotides match TRBD2. The CDR3 extends over 17 amino acids. Germline CDR1 is SGHDN and CDR2 is FVKESK. V shed 6 bases and J 1 base; nucleotides not matched to a gene: 8. The CDR3 is CASSHTSGRMGTDTQYF. In DNA, the CDR3 is TGTGCCAGCAGTCACACTAGCGGGAGGATGGGCACAGATACGCAGTATTTT.